This TCR beta chain was identified in a study of T cell responses to AZD1222 COVID-19 vaccine. The repertoire was sequenced with immunoSEQ multiplex PCR; TCRdb's copy has only in-frame clones and lacks some. The sample shows over 65,000 clones, around 73% of them seen only once. Germline CDR1 reads MNHEY; CDR2 reads SVGAGI. Trimming removed 6 bases at V and 8 bases at J, with 13 bases between. This CDR3 comprises 12 residues. The chain carries TRBV6-5 and TRBJ1-2; unclear D gene. Sequencing was performed on peripheral blood, taken on day 0 of AZD1222 vaccination. The clonotype comes from an adult in good health. The CDR3 DNA follows: TGTGCCAGCAGCGCGGGATCCTACGGCTACACCTTC. This gives the protein CASSAGSYGYTF.